Listed below are T cell receptor beta chains from one sample, sequenced in a study of chemoradiotherapy in HPV16-positive cancers. The data were produced by immunoSEQ multiplex PCR, yet TCRdb's version contains in-frame clones alone and is incomplete. The table lists 50,000 to 55,000 clones, roughly nine tenths of them singletons. The sequencing here drew on blood, taken from a patient who underwent chemoradiotherapy. These receptors came from a human donor with HPV-associated anogenital cancer. Both conserved end residues are part of each CDR3. Each record gives: J gene, V gene, D gene, clone size, CDR3 protein, CDR3 DNA. The D gene is left open where the match is weak. Not every row has a clone size; where given, it reads once, few, many or a size class.

J: TRBJ1-1
V: TRBV10-1
D: -
size: -
CDR3: CASRRTIGTEAFF
DNA: TGCGCCAGCAGGAGGACTATCGGCACTGAAGCTTTCTTT

J: TRBJ2-3
V: TRBV19
D: TRBD2
size: -
CDR3: CASSVQAGGTQYF
DNA: TGTGCCAGTAGTGTCCAGGCGGGAGGGACGCAGTATTTT

J: TRBJ1-1
V: TRBV28
D: -
size: -
CDR3: CASSISQGSEAFF
DNA: TGTGCCAGCAGTATTTCACAGGGTTCTGAAGCTTTCTTT

J: TRBJ2-2
V: TRBV7-8
D: -
size: few
CDR3: CASSLEVPGSGTGELFF
DNA: TGTGCCAGCAGCTTAGAGGTCCCGGGGAGCGGCACCGGGGAGCTGTTTTTT

J: TRBJ1-5
V: TRBV6-6
D: TRBD1
size: once
CDR3: CASSNPPDRGQPQHF
DNA: TGTGCCAGCAGTAACCCGCCGGACAGGGGGCAGCCCCAGCATTTT

J: TRBJ2-2
V: TRBV7-2
D: -
size: -
CDR3: CASSLVAPLVGGNTGELFF
DNA: TGTGCCAGCAGCTTAGTAGCACCTTTGGTCGGGGGAAACACCGGGGAGCTGTTTTTT

J: TRBJ1-1
V: TRBV7-6
D: -
size: -
CDR3: CASSLRDGGGTEAFF
DNA: TGTGCCAGCAGCCTAAGGGATGGAGGTGGCACTGAAGCTTTCTTT

J: TRBJ2-5
V: TRBV7-2
D: TRBD1
size: once
CDR3: CASSPTGVQETQYF
DNA: TGTGCCAGCAGTCCTACAGGGGTCCAAGAGACCCAGTACTTC

J: TRBJ1-4
V: TRBV6-1
D: -
size: -
CDR3: CASSEGAGGEKLFF
DNA: TGTGCCAGCAGTGAAGGAGCTGGGGGTGAAAAACTGTTTTTT

J: TRBJ1-2
V: TRBV29-1
D: -
size: once
CDR3: CSVELPGDYGYTF
DNA: TGCAGCGTTGAATTACCAGGAGACTATGGCTACACCTTC

J: TRBJ1-2
V: TRBV29-1
D: TRBD1
size: -
CDR3: CSITGTGPGYTF
DNA: TGCAGCATTACCGGGACAGGACCGGGCTACACCTTC

J: TRBJ1-5
V: TRBV5-6
D: -
size: -
CDR3: CASSREPNQPQHF
DNA: TGTGCCAGCAGCCGGGAGCCTAATCAGCCCCAGCATTTT

J: TRBJ2-1
V: TRBV30
D: TRBD2
size: -
CDR3: CAWKLAGGMNEQFF
DNA: TGTGCCTGGAAACTAGCGGGAGGGATGAATGAGCAGTTCTTC

J: TRBJ2-7
V: TRBV5-1
D: -
size: -
CDR3: CASSFGGSYEQYF
DNA: TGCGCCAGCAGCTTTGGGGGTTCCTACGAGCAGTACTTC

J: TRBJ1-3
V: TRBV5-6
D: -
size: -
CDR3: CASSSTGSGRNTIYF
DNA: TGTGCCAGCAGCTCCACAGGGTCTGGAAGAAACACCATATATTTT

J: TRBJ2-3
V: TRBV5-1
D: -
size: -
CDR3: CASSFLRQSTDTQYF
DNA: TGCGCCAGCAGCTTTCTCAGACAGTCCACAGATACGCAGTATTTT

J: TRBJ2-1
V: TRBV7-2
D: -
size: -
CDR3: CASSLTRAPRQFF
DNA: TGTGCCAGCAGCTTAACCCGGGCCCCGAGACAGTTCTTC

J: TRBJ2-4
V: TRBV7-2
D: -
size: -
CDR3: CASSQTYQNIQYF
DNA: TGTGCCAGCAGCCAAACCTACCAAAACATTCAGTACTTC

J: TRBJ1-5
V: TRBV5-8
D: TRBD1
size: once
CDR3: CASSLDQGDQPQHF
DNA: TGTGCCAGCAGCCTGGACCAGGGGGATCAGCCCCAGCATTTT

J: TRBJ2-7
V: TRBV5-6
D: TRBD2
size: -
CDR3: CASSRRGPGGYEQYF
DNA: TGTGCCAGCAGCCGGAGAGGGCCGGGGGGCTACGAGCAGTACTTC

J: TRBJ2-7
V: TRBV10-3
D: -
size: -
CDR3: CAIRGPGEGSYEQYF
DNA: TGTGCCATCAGGGGGCCCGGAGAGGGCTCCTACGAGCAGTACTTC

J: TRBJ2-7
V: TRBV6-5
D: TRBD1
size: -
CDR3: CASWTGAGSYEQYF
DNA: TGTGCCAGCTGGACAGGGGCCGGCTCCTACGAGCAGTACTTC

J: TRBJ2-1
V: TRBV2
D: TRBD2
size: -
CDR3: CASSPRGGLAGNEQFF
DNA: TGTGCCAGCAGCCCCAGGGGAGGACTAGCGGGAAATGAGCAGTTCTTC

J: TRBJ2-7
V: TRBV21-1
D: -
size: -
CDR3: CASSKRGAPCEQYF
DNA: TGTGCCAGCAGCAAAAGGGGGGCCCCCTGCGAGCAGTACTTC

J: TRBJ2-7
V: TRBV19
D: -
size: -
CDR3: CASSIEDEQYF
DNA: TGTGCCAGTAGTATAGAAGACGAGCAGTACTTC

J: TRBJ1-6
V: TRBV18
D: -
size: -
CDR3: CASSPLQLPHYNSPLHF
DNA: TGTGCCAGCTCACCACTTCAGCTCCCACACTATAATTCACCCCTCCACTTT

J: TRBJ1-3
V: TRBV7-6
D: TRBD1
size: -
CDR3: CASSLGQGIGTGNTIYF
DNA: TGTGCCAGCAGCTTAGGACAGGGGATCGGAACTGGAAACACCATATATTTT

J: TRBJ1-2
V: TRBV6-1
D: TRBD1
size: once
CDR3: CASSEVGGQGGGYTF
DNA: TGTGCCAGCAGTGAAGTGGGGGGACAGGGCGGCGGCTACACCTTC

J: TRBJ2-5
V: TRBV11-2
D: -
size: -
CDR3: CASSLDVASQETQYF
DNA: TGTGCCAGCAGCTTAGATGTAGCTAGCCAAGAGACCCAGTACTTC

J: TRBJ2-7
V: TRBV7-9
D: -
size: few
CDR3: CASSYVQGTYEQYF
DNA: TGTGCCAGCAGCTATGTCCAGGGAACCTACGAGCAGTACTTC

J: TRBJ2-1
V: TRBV19
D: TRBD1
size: -
CDR3: CASSIRDRVEQFF
DNA: TGTGCCAGTAGTATCCGTGACAGGGTTGAGCAGTTCTTC

J: TRBJ2-7
V: TRBV7-2
D: TRBD2
size: -
CDR3: CASSLFRREGRYEQYF
DNA: TGTGCCAGCAGCTTATTCCGGCGGGAGGGCCGGTACGAGCAGTACTTC

J: TRBJ2-2
V: TRBV11-3
D: -
size: -
CDR3: CASSSPGHYNTGELFF
DNA: TGTGCCAGCAGCTCCCCGGGACATTACAACACCGGGGAGCTGTTTTTT

J: TRBJ1-5
V: TRBV13
D: -
size: once
CDR3: CASSLGSQPQHF
DNA: TGTGCCAGCAGCCTAGGGAGTCAGCCCCAGCATTTT

J: TRBJ2-7
V: TRBV19
D: -
size: -
CDR3: CASSIGAGESYEQYF
DNA: TGTGCCAGTAGTATCGGGGCAGGGGAGTCCTACGAGCAGTACTTC

J: TRBJ1-1
V: TRBV4-1
D: -
size: -
CDR3: CASSQGGNVSPRRNTEAFF
DNA: TGCGCCAGCAGCCAGGGGGGGAACGTATCCCCCAGGAGGAACACTGAAGCTTTCTTT

J: TRBJ2-7
V: TRBV19
D: TRBD1
size: once
CDR3: CASSRAGQGAYEQYF
DNA: TGTGCCAGTAGTAGGGCGGGACAGGGGGCCTACGAGCAGTACTTC

J: TRBJ1-4
V: TRBV7-9
D: TRBD1
size: -
CDR3: CASSLETGGQEKLFF
DNA: TGTGCCAGCAGCCTGGAGACAGGGGGGCAAGAAAAACTGTTTTTT

J: TRBJ1-1
V: TRBV10-2
D: TRBD1
size: -
CDR3: CASSGRQGLGTEAFF
DNA: TGCGCCAGCAGTGGCCGACAGGGTTTGGGCACTGAAGCTTTCTTC

J: TRBJ1-1
V: TRBV6-6
D: TRBD1
size: -
CDR3: CASRLQGQGNTEAFF
DNA: TGTGCCAGCAGACTTCAAGGACAGGGGAACACTGAAGCTTTCTTT

J: TRBJ1-1
V: TRBV5-1
D: -
size: once
CDR3: CASSFSDTEAFF
DNA: TGCGCCAGCAGCTTTTCGGACACTGAAGCTTTCTTT

J: TRBJ2-1
V: TRBV7-9
D: TRBD1
size: -
CDR3: CASSLGGGTGPNEQFF
DNA: TGTGCCAGCAGCTTAGGTGGCGGGACAGGGCCCAATGAGCAGTTCTTC

J: TRBJ2-3
V: TRBV18
D: TRBD1
size: -
CDR3: CASSPPVGDRGRDTQYF
DNA: TGTGCCAGCTCACCGCCGGTCGGGGACAGGGGACGAGATACGCAGTATTTT

J: TRBJ2-7
V: TRBV6-5
D: TRBD1
size: -
CDR3: CASSRDRGNEQYF
DNA: TGTGCCAGCAGTAGGGACAGGGGAAACGAGCAGTACTTC

J: TRBJ1-5
V: TRBV9
D: -
size: -
CDR3: CASSVGEGNQPQHF
DNA: TGTGCCAGCAGCGTAGGGGAGGGCAATCAGCCCCAGCATTTT

J: TRBJ1-4
V: TRBV5-5
D: TRBD1
size: -
CDR3: CASSLGQGTPTTNEKLFF
DNA: TGTGCCAGCAGTTTGGGACAGGGAACCCCCACAACTAATGAAAAACTGTTTTTT

J: TRBJ2-5
V: TRBV6-6
D: -
size: -
CDR3: CASSYSKGVSETQYF
DNA: TGTGCCAGCAGTTACTCGAAGGGAGTATCAGAGACCCAGTACTTC

J: TRBJ2-1
V: TRBV15
D: TRBD2
size: -
CDR3: CATSRDGGLAGTNEQFF
DNA: TGTGCCACCAGCAGAGATGGGGGACTAGCGGGTACCAATGAGCAGTTCTTC